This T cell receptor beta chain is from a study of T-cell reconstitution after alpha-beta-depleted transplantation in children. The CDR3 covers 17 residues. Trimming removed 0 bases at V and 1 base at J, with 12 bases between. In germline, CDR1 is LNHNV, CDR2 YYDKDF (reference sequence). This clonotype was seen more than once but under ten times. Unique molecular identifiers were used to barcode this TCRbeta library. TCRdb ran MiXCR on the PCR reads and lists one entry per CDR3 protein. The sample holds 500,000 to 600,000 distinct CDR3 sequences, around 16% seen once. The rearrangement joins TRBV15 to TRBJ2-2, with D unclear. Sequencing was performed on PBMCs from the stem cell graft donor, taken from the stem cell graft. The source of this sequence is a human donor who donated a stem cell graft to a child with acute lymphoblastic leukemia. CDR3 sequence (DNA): TGTGCCACCAGCAGAGATCTGGGCAGCCAGAACACCGGGGAGCTGTTTTTT. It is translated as CATSRDLGSQNTGELFF.